This entry lists 19 T cell receptor beta chains sequenced from one sample in a study of T cells in Graves' hyperthyroidism and ophthalmopathy. Amplified regions were TCR beta CDR3 sequences from RNA transcripts. The HTBI primer set drove a first-round RT-PCR of the TCR CDR3. TCRdb analysed the multiplex PCR reads with MiXCR anew, one entry per CDR3 protein. The sample consists of around 450,000 distinct CDR3 sequences, about 13% of them appearing once. Material: blood. The origin of the receptors is a young woman with Graves' hyperthyroidism.

This clonotype was counted many times. The chain uses TRBV28 and TRBJ2-3; 14 bases align to TRBD2. The junction had 13 bases not matched to a gene; V was cut back by 6 bases and J by 5 bases. The CDR3 is 18 amino acids. Germline lookup yields CDR1 MDHEN and CDR2 SYDVKM. In nucleotides, the CDR3 is TGTGCCAGCAGCTCCCAAATGACTAGCGGGAGGGAAGGAGATACGCAGTATTTT. Translating it yields CASSSQMTSGREGDTQYF.

The chain carries TRBV6-2 or TRBV6-3 and TRBJ1-6; the D gene is possibly TRBD1 (6 bases). The CDR3 loop spans 17 amino acids. Trimming cost V 2 bases and J 10 bases, with 21 bases left between them. CDR1 is MNHEY and CDR2 is SVGEGT in the germline V gene. The CDR3 bases are TGTGCCAGCAGTTACGACCACCGGGGGCCCCCTGACTCACCCCTCCACTTT. Amino acids: CASSYDHRGPPDSPLHF.

This chain links TRBV6-1 with TRBJ2-2, with D perhaps matching TRBD2 (6 bases). The germline V gene has CDR1 MNHNS and CDR2 SASEGT. V was trimmed by 7 bases and J by 6 bases, leaving 24 bases between them. This CDR3 is 17 amino acids long. CDR3 residues: CASTRDRTGVRAGELFF. In DNA, the CDR3 is TGTGCCAGCACCCGGGATCGAACGGGAGTCAGGGCCGGGGAGCTGTTTTTT.

V and J are TRBV20-1 and TRBJ1-3, with D maybe TRBD1 (5 bases). V lost 1 base to trimming and J lost 3 bases, with 10 bases between them. CDR3 length: 14 amino acids. Germline-derived CDR1 and CDR2 are DFQATT and SNEGSKA (reference sequence). The CDR3 DNA reads as TGCAGTGCTAGAGCAGTTGGACATGGAAACACCATATATTTT. Amino acid sequence: CSARAVGHGNTIYF.

This clonotype was counted at least ten times. Relative to the germline gene, one junction end is altered; a read error may explain this. This chain links TRBV7-7 with TRBJ2-2; D remains unclear. This CDR3 is 14 amino acids long. CDR1 and CDR2 from the germline V gene are SSHAT and FNYEAQ (reference sequence). CDR3 in DNA: TGTGCTAGCAGCTTAGGGTTTTCTACCGGGGAGCTGTTTTTT. It codes for CASSLGFSTGELFF. The full variable domain, rest sourced from reference TRBV7-7 and TRBJ2-2, is GAGVSQSPRYKVTKRGQDVTLRCDPISSHATLYWYQQALGQGPEFLTYFNYEAQPDKSGLPSDRFSAERPEGSISTLTIQRTEQRDSAMYRCASSLGFSTGELFFGEGSRLTVL.

The J gene is TRBJ1-4, the V gene TRBV18, with no clear D. The germline CDR1 and CDR2 sequences are KGHSH and LQKENI. This CDR3 has 13 residues. The V gene lost 3 bases and the J gene lost 8 bases, with 10 bases spanning the gap. CDR3 sequence: CASSPEMEEKLFF. In DNA, the CDR3 is TGTGCCAGCTCACCGGAGATGGAGGAAAAACTGTTTTTT.

This clonotype was observed a few times. This chain links TRBV5-1 with TRBJ2-3; no reliable D call. The CDR3 consists of 12 residues. Germline CDR1 is SGHRS and CDR2 is YFSETQ. With 5 bases removed from V and 5 bases from J, the gap between germline ends came to 9 bases. CDR3 residues: CASRPTGDTQYF. The CDR3 DNA reads as TGCGCCAGCAGGCCTACGGGAGATACGCAGTATTTT.

This clonotype was seen repeatedly, ten times or more. The chain carries TRBV2 and TRBJ1-5, with a tentative D call TRBD1 (5 bases). This CDR3 is built from 12 residues. Trimming stripped 6 bases from V and 6 bases from J, with 9 bases between. Germline lookup yields CDR1 SNHLY and CDR2 FYNNEI. CDR3 amino acids: CASRTDGQPQHF. The CDR3 region has the DNA TGTGCCAGCAGGACAGATGGTCAGCCCCAGCATTTT.

This chain connects TRBV28 to TRBJ1-1; the D is unclear. The germline V gene encodes CDR1 MDHEN and CDR2 SYDVKM. Trimming took off 3 bases at V and 10 bases at J, with 9 bases between the two ends. The CDR3 has 11 amino acids. The CDR3 loop reads CASSFEYRAFF. The CDR3 nucleotides are TGTGCCAGCAGTTTCGAGTATAGAGCTTTCTTT.

Ten or more counts support this clonotype. The chain recombines TRBV19 with TRBJ1-1, with TRBD1 matching over 7 bases. Germline V CDR1 and CDR2: LNHDA, SQIVND (reference sequence). Trimming cost V 6 bases and J 4 bases; bases outside gene matches: 11. CDR3 length: 15 residues. CDR3 bases: TGTGCCAGTAGGAACCAGGGGGTTGTTTTCACTGAAGCTTTCTTT. Encoded protein: CASRNQGVVFTEAFF.

This clonotype has a count of ten or more. V gene TRBV20-1 combines with J gene TRBJ2-5; 13 bases match TRBD2. The germline gives CDR1 DFQATT, CDR2 SNEGSKA (reference sequence). With 5 bases clipped from V and 4 bases from J, the junction kept 19 bases outside the gene matches. The CDR3 totals 19 residues. As DNA, the CDR3 is TGCAGTGCTGACGCTTCCCCGGGACTAGCGGGAAAAAGGAGAGAGACCCAGTACTTC. Protein product: CSADASPGLAGKRRETQYF.

The J gene is TRBJ2-3, the V gene TRBV5-1; no firm D call. This CDR3 contains 15 residues. Germline lookup yields CDR1 SGHRS and CDR2 YFSETQ. The ends were cut back, 3 bases at V and 6 bases at J, with 17 bases in the middle. CDR3 protein: CASSSGRAPGDTQYF. In DNA form, the CDR3 reads TGCGCCAGCAGCTCCGGACGGGCGCCGGGCGATACGCAGTATTTT.

This clonotype was picked up a small number of times. This could be a read error, since a much larger clone is one nucleotide away. The missing conserved phenylalanine or tryptophan at the end of this CDR3 makes a read error likely. The rearrangement uses TRBV28 and TRBJ2-2; no clear D. V lost 3 bases, J lost 1 base, and 9 bases lay in between. There are 15 residues in the CDR3. CDR1 and CDR2 (germline): MDHEN, SYDVKM. The CDR3 sequence is CASSFGPRNTGELFS. DNA of the CDR3: TGTGCCAGCAGTTTCGGACCGAGGAACACCGGGGAGCTGTTTTCT.

This clonotype was observed many times. The chain's CDR3 is CASSYSFAGNTEAFF. Here the CDR3 DNA reads TGTGCCAGCAGTTACTCTTTTGCAGGTAACACTGAAGCTTTCTTT. The chain recombines TRBV6-6 with TRBJ1-1, with D unclear. The germline V gene encodes CDR1 MNHNY and CDR2 SVGAGI (reference sequence). The CDR3 contains 15 residues. Trimming stripped 0 bases from V and 2 bases from J, with 10 bases between.

This clonotype was seen a few times. The V gene is TRBV5-8, the J gene TRBJ1-6; no definite D call. The CDR3 covers 15 residues. The V end lost 4 bases, the J end lost 8 bases, and 16 bases lay between the germline ends. In germline, CDR1 is SGHTS, CDR2 YDEGEE. The CDR3 loop reads CASSLLGSNYSPLHF. The CDR3 DNA reads TGTGCCAGCAGCCTCCTCGGTTCCAATTATTCACCCCTCCACTTT.

This clonotype was seen many times. This chain uses TRBV15 with TRBJ2-3; D is unresolved. Per the germline V gene, CDR1 is LNHNV and CDR2 is YYDKDF (reference sequence). This CDR3 has 12 amino acids. With 5 bases removed from V and 1 base from J, the gap between germline ends came to 4 bases. The DNA of the CDR3 is TGTGCCACCAGCCCTCGCACAGATACGCAGTATTTT. Its translation: CATSPRTDTQYF.

In its sample, this clonotype was seen many times. The chain couples TRBV13 to TRBJ1-1; D is ambiguous. V shed 4 bases and J shed 1 base, with 4 bases lying between them. The CDR3 has 12 amino acids. CDR1 is PRHDT and CDR2 is FYEKMQ in the germline V gene (reference sequence). The CDR3 reads CASSSTNTEAFF. The CDR3 nucleotides read TGTGCCAGCAGCTCAACGAACACTGAAGCTTTCTTT.

Many counts were recorded for this clonotype. V is TRBV27 and J is TRBJ1-1, with 8 bases matching TRBD1. J lost 5 bases, V lost 6 bases, and 5 bases had no gene match. Germline V gene data show CDR1 as MNHEY and CDR2 as SMNVEV (reference sequence). The CDR3 is made up of 13 amino acids. CDR3 sequence reads: CASSWTGQTEAFF. For the CDR3, the DNA is TGTGCCAGCAGCTGGACAGGGCAGACTGAAGCTTTCTTT.

Ten or more counts support this clonotype. V usage is TRBV28 and J usage is TRBJ2-7; 9 positions agree with TRBD1. Unmatched junction bases numbered 4, after V lost 6 bases and J lost 4 bases. Germline V gene sequence: CDR1 MDHEN, CDR2 SYDVKM. This CDR3 region has 13 residues. CDR3 in amino acids: CASSYRGRYEQYF. CDR3 nucleotides: TGTGCCAGCAGCTACAGGGGGCGATACGAGCAGTACTTC.